These T cell receptor beta chains were read from a single sample in a study of blood T cell repertoires in COVID-19. TCRdb's copy holds only in-frame clones and misses some; the assay was immunoSEQ multiplex PCR. The profile covers 150,000 to 200,000 clones, with over 70% appearing a single time and under 15% taken by the ten largest. Sequenced input: PBMCs or T cells enriched from blood (not recorded which). The receptors come from a woman aged 55 to 70 who had recovered from COVID-19. Both conserved end residues are part of each CDR3. The order of the fields is D gene, clone size, V gene, J gene, CDR3 protein, CDR3 DNA. The D gene is left open where the match is weak. Some rows have no size entry. The others give once, few or many, or a class for an expanded clone.

NA	NA	TRBV19	TRBJ2-2	CASSIPGVHTGELFF	TGTGCCAGTAGTATCCCAGGGGTTCACACCGGGGAGCTGTTTTTT
NA	NA	TRBV7-2	TRBJ2-3	CASSLSADTQYF	TGTGCCAGCAGCTTATCGGCAGATACGCAGTATTTT
TRBD1	NA	TRBV2	TRBJ1-2	CASSGTGGNGYTF	TGTGCCAGCAGTGGGACAGGGGGAAATGGCTACACCTTC
TRBD1	once	TRBV30	TRBJ1-5	CAWSRQGIQPQHF	TGTGCCTGGAGTCGACAGGGGATTCAGCCCCAGCATTTT
TRBD1	NA	TRBV4-2	TRBJ1-4	CASSLTGGKLTNEKLFF	TGTGCCAGCAGCCTGACAGGGGGCAAATTAACTAATGAAAAACTGTTTTTT
NA	NA	TRBV18	TRBJ2-7	CASGQGTNYEQYF	TGTGCCAGCGGGCAGGGGACGAACTACGAGCAGTACTTC
NA	NA	TRBV5-1	TRBJ1-4	CASSSSGTNNEKLFF	TGCGCCAGCAGCTCCTCCGGGACAAATAATGAAAAACTGTTTTTT
NA	NA	TRBV2	TRBJ2-7	CASSEYYEQYF	TGTGCCAGCAGTGAATATTACGAGCAGTACTTC
NA	NA	TRBV19	TRBJ2-7	CASSMARENEQYF	TGTGCCAGTAGTATGGCCAGGGAAAACGAGCAGTACTTC
NA	NA	TRBV5-1	TRBJ2-1	CASRQGNEQFF	TGCGCCAGCAGGCAGGGGAATGAGCAGTTCTTC
NA	NA	TRBV7-9	TRBJ2-6	CASSNPGGANVLTF	TGTGCCAGCAGCAACCCAGGCGGGGCCAACGTCCTGACTTTC
NA	NA	TRBV27	TRBJ1-5	CASSTQAYSNQPQHF	TGTGCCAGCAGTACCCAGGCTTATAGCAATCAGCCCCAGCATTTT
TRBD1	NA	TRBV2	TRBJ1-2	CASRGQVGGYTF	TGTGCCAGCAGGGGACAGGTGGGCGGCTACACCTTC
NA	NA	TRBV28	TRBJ1-4	CASSFQDRNEKLFF	TGTGCCAGCAGTTTTCAAGACAGGAATGAAAAACTGTTTTTT
TRBD1	few	TRBV5-1	TRBJ2-5	CASSLKGQGETQYF	TGCGCCAGCAGCTTGAAGGGACAGGGAGAGACCCAGTACTTC